The 14 T cell receptor beta chains below were found in one sample sequenced in a study of vaccination and CD4 T cells after COVID-19. Treatment noted: roughly 10-day PBMC culture with coronavirus spike peptide pools or control peptides (ViraFEST assay). Sequence data for DNA of cultured CD4+ T cells were generated by the Oncomine TCR Beta short-read assay. Using its own MiXCR run on the PCR reads, TCRdb lists one record per CDR3 protein. The data contain about 18,000 distinct CDR3 sequences, roughly 78% of them singletons. For these TCRs, the target antigens are not known. Sequencing used CD4+ T cells from blood, cultured in vitro, obtained after SARS-CoV-2 vaccination. These receptors all come from a human donor who received a COVID-19 vaccine.

The chain's CDR3 is CASSMSLAGGLEETQYF. Here the CDR3 DNA reads TGTGCCAGTAGTATGAGCCTAGCGGGGGGCCTGGAGGAGACCCAGTACTTC. The J gene is TRBJ2-5, the V gene TRBV19, with 11 positions matching TRBD2. With V trimmed by 3 bases and J by 5 bases, 11 bases remained unmatched. The germline CDR1 and CDR2 sequences are LNHDA and SQIVND (reference sequence). The CDR3 is made up of 17 amino acids.

The gene calls are TRBV5-1 and TRBJ1-2; D is ambiguous. Trimming stripped 0 bases from V and 7 bases from J, with 7 bases between. This CDR3 spans 12 amino acids. Germline V gene sequence: CDR1 SGHRS, CDR2 YFSETQ. The CDR3 sequence: CASSLADVGYTF. The CDR3 DNA reads TGCGCCAGCAGCTTGGCCGATGTTGGCTACACCTTC. The complete variable domain, with remaining parts taken from reference TRBV5-1 and TRBJ1-2, reads KAGVTQTPRYLIKTRGQQVTLSCSPISGHRSVSWYQQTPGQGLQFLFEYFSETQRNKGNFPGRFSGRQFSNSRSEMNVSTLELGDSALYLCASSLADVGYTFGSGTRLTVV.

This chain links TRBV12-3 or TRBV12-4 with TRBJ1-3; 10 bases are shared with TRBD1. This CDR3 has 15 residues. After removal of 6 bases from V and 8 bases from J, the junction contained 10 bases not matched to a gene. The CDR3 loop reads CASRFPGQGKDTIYF. The CDR3 DNA follows: TGTGCCAGCAGGTTCCCGGGACAGGGGAAGGACACCATATATTTT.

Comment on this clonotype: Compared with germline, one end of the junction differs, possibly owing to a read error. This chain joins TRBV6-1 and TRBJ2-7, with D perhaps assigned TRBD1 or TRBD2 (6 bases each). Looked up from germline, CDR1 is MNHNS and CDR2 is SASEGT. CDR3 length: 14 residues. The CDR3 sequence is CAISTPGAIGEQYF. As DNA, the CDR3 is TGTGCCATCAGTACTCCGGGGGCCATTGGGGAGCAGTACTTC.

This clonotype was observed a single time. The CDR3 reads CASRRMNTEAFF. CDR3 nucleotides: TGTGCCAGCAGACGGATGAACACTGAAGCTTTCTTT. The chain couples TRBV25-1 to TRBJ1-1; D is uncertain. CDR1 MGHDK and CDR2 SYGVNS come from the germline V gene. V lost 6 bases and J lost 0, with 5 bases in between. The CDR3 length is 12 residues.

The V and J genes are TRBV6-1 and TRBJ2-6; D call uncertain. From germline, CDR1 is MNHNS and CDR2 SASEGT. This CDR3 has 15 amino acids. Trimming left V 8 bases short and J 0 bases short, with 11 bases between. In nucleotides, the CDR3 is TGTGCCAGCCGTCGGTCTCCCTCTGGGGCCAACGTCCTGACTTTC. As protein: CASRRSPSGANVLTF.

This clonotype has more than one count but fewer than ten. The chain recombines TRBV25-1 with TRBJ1-6; 8 positions agree with TRBD1. The CDR3 contains 15 residues. Germline lookup yields CDR1 MGHDK and CDR2 SYGVNS. Unmatched junction bases numbered 8, after V lost 4 bases and J lost 9 bases. CDR3 nucleotide sequence: TGTGCCAGCAGTGCCGACAGGGGCCTAGGTTCACCCCTCCACTTT. Its translation: CASSADRGLGSPLHF.

This chain uses TRBV5-1 with TRBJ2-3; 9 bases agree with TRBD1. The CDR3 is 15 amino acids. The J segment lost 3 bases and the V segment lost 3 bases, leaving 5 bases of the junction unmatched. Germline CDR1 reads SGHRS; CDR2 reads YFSETQ. This chain's CDR3 is CASSYLQGATDTQYF. In DNA form, the CDR3 reads TGCGCCAGCAGCTACCTACAGGGGGCTACAGATACGCAGTATTTT.

The chain employs TRBV19 and TRBJ1-5; D remains ambiguous. V shed 0 bases and J shed 2 bases, with 5 bases lying between them. CDR1 and CDR2 (germline): LNHDA, SQIVND (reference sequence). The CDR3 loop spans 14 amino acids. As DNA, the CDR3 is TGTGCCAGTAGTATAGACCGGCGCAATCAGCCCCAGCATTTT. Its translation is CASSIDRRNQPQHF.

V usage is TRBV20-1 and J usage is TRBJ2-1; 9 nucleotides agree with TRBD2. The junction had 5 bases not matched to a gene; V was cut back by 0 bases and J by 5 bases. This CDR3 is 15 amino acids long. Germline CDR1 is DFQATT and CDR2 is SNEGSKA (reference sequence). The CDR3 sequence: CSARDAVAGDNEQFF. The CDR3 bases are TGCAGTGCTAGAGATGCGGTAGCGGGGGACAATGAGCAGTTCTTC.

This chain links TRBV6-1 with TRBJ2-6; D remains ambiguous. The CDR3 spans 16 residues. The V gene lost 5 bases and the J gene lost 2 bases, with 13 bases spanning the gap. Germline V gene data show CDR1 as MNHNS and CDR2 as SASEGT. This CDR3 is CASSPFGWAGANVLTF. CDR3 DNA: TGTGCCAGCAGTCCCTTCGGGTGGGCTGGGGCCAACGTCCTGACTTTC.

The V call is TRBV6-1, the J call TRBJ2-5; 9 nucleotides align to TRBD2. This CDR3 spans 17 amino acids. Trimming removed 6 bases from V and 5 bases from J; junction bases left unmatched: 16. Germline values: CDR1 MNHNS, CDR2 SASEGT. The DNA for the CDR3 is TGTGCCAGCAGCGCTCTTCCTGGGAGCGGGGGGTGGGAGACCCAGTACTTC. Protein sequence: CASSALPGSGGWETQYF.

The rearrangement joins TRBV7-9 to TRBJ2-3; TRBD1 matches 7 bases. J lost 2 bases, V lost 4 bases, and 9 bases had no gene match. The germline gives CDR1 SEHNR, CDR2 FQNEAQ (reference sequence). This CDR3 has 16 residues. CDR3 sequence (DNA): TGTGCCAGCAGCTCCATCCGGGACAGATACACAGATACGCAGTATTTT. Amino acid sequence: CASSSIRDRYTDTQYF.

This clonotype has only one observation. This sequence joins TRBV23-1 and TRBJ1-5; maybe TRBD1 (6 bases). TRBV23-1 is assigned to the ORF class and has an uncertain function. CDR3 length: 17 residues. V lost 0 bases and J 0 bases, leaving 12 bases between the germline ends. CDR3 nucleotide sequence: TGCGCCAGCAGTCAATCGGACAGAGTATATAGCAATCAGCCCCAGCATTTT. Translating it yields CASSQSDRVYSNQPQHF.